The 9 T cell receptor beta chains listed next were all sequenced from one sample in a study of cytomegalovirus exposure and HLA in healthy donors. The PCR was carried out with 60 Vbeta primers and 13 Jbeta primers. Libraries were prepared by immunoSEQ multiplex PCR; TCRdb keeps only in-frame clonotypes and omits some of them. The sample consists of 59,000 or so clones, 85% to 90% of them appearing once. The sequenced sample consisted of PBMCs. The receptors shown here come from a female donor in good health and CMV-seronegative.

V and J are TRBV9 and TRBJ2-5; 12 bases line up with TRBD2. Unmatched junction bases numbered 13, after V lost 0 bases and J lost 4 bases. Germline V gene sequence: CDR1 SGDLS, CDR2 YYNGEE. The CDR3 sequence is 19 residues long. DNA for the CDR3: TGTGCCAGCAGCGTAGCTGAGGGGCTAGCGGGGGGGCTAGGAGAGACCCAGTACTTC. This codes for CASSVAEGLAGGLGETQYF.

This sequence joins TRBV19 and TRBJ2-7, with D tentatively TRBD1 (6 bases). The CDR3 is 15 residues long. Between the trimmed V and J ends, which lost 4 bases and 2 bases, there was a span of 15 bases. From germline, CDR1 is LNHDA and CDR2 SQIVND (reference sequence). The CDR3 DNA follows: TGTGCCAGTAGTACCGGGACATCGCAACCCTACGAGCAGTACTTC. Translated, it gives CASSTGTSQPYEQYF.

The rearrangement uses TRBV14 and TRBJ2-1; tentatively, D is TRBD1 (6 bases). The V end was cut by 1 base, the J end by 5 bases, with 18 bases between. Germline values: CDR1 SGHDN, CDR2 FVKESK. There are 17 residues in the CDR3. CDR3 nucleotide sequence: TGTGCCAGCAGCCAAGTGGTCGGGTTTAACAGGGACAATGAGCAGTTCTTC. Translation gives CASSQVVGFNRDNEQFF.

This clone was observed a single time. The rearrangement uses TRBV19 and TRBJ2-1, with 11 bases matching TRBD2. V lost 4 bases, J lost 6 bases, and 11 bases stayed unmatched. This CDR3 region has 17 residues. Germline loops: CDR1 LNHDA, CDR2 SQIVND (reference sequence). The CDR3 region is CASSTLRASGGSNEQFF. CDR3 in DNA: TGTGCCAGTAGTACCCTCCGGGCTAGCGGGGGGAGCAATGAGCAGTTCTTC.

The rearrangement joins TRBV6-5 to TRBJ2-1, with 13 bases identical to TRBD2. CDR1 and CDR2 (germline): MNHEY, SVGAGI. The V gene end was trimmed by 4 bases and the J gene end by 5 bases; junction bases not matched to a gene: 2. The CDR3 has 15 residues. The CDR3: CASSLGLAGNNEQFF. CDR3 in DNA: TGTGCCAGCAGTTTGGGACTAGCGGGGAACAATGAGCAGTTCTTC.

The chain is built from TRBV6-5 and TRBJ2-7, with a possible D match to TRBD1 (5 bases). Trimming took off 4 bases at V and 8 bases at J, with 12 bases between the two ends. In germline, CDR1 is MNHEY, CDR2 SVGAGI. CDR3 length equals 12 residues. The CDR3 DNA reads TGTGCCAGCAGTTCAGGGCCCGGACAGCAGTACTTC. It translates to CASSSGPGQQYF.

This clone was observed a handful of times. The CDR3 DNA reads as TGTGCCATCTCGGACCCGGGATATTCGGCCGGGGAGCTGTTTTTT. Translating gives CAISDPGYSAGELFF. This chain joins TRBV10-3 and TRBJ2-2; tentative D call: TRBD2 (5 bases). The CDR3 is 15 residues long. Germline lookup yields CDR1 ENHRY and CDR2 SYGVKD. The V end was cut by 8 bases, the J end by 6 bases, with 19 bases between.

The CDR3 sequence is CASSDTWGVGYTF. Here the CDR3 DNA reads TGTGCCAGCAGCGATACGTGGGGCGTGGGCTACACCTTC. V gene TRBV7-9 combines with J gene TRBJ1-2, with D maybe TRBD1 (5 bases). CDR1 is SEHNR, CDR2 FQNEAQ, per germline (reference sequence). This CDR3 contains 13 residues. V lost 5 bases and J 8 bases, leaving 15 bases between the germline ends. Full variable domain (remainder filled in from reference TRBV7-9 and TRBJ1-2): DTGVSQNPRHKITKRGQNVTFRCDPISEHNRLYWYRQTLGQGPEFLTYFQNEAQLEKSRLLSDRFSAERPKGSFSTLEIQRTEQGDSAMYLCASSDTWGVGYTFGSGTRLTVV.

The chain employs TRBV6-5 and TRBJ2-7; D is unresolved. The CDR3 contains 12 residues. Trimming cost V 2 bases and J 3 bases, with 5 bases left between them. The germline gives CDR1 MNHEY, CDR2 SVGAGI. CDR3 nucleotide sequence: TGTGCCAGCAGTTACAACGGCTACGAGCAGTACTTC. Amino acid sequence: CASSYNGYEQYF.